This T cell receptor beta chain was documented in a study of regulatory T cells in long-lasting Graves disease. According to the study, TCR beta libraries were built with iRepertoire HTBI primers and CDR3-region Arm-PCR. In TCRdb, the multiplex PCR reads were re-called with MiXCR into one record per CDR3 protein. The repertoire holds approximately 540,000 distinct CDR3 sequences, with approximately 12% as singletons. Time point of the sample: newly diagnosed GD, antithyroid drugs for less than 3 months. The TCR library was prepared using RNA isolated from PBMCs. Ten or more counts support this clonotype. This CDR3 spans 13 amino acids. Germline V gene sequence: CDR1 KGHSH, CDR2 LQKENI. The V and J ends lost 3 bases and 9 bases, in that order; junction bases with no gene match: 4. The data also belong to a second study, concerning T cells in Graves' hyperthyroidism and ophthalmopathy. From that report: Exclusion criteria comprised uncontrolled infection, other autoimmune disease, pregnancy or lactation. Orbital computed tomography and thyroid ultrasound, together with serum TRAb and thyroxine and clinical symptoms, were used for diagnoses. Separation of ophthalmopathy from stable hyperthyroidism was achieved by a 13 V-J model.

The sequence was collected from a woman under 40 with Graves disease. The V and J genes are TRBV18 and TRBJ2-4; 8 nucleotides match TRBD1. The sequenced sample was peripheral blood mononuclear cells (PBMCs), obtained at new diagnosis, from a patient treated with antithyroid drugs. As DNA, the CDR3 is TGTGCCAGCTCACCCGGACAGGGTCGCATTCAGTACTTC. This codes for CASSPGQGRIQYF. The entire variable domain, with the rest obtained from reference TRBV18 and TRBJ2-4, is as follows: NAGVMQNPRHLVRRRGQEARLRCSPMKGHSHVYWYRQLPEEGLKFMVYLQKENIIDESGMPKERFSAEFPKEGPSILRIQQVVRGDSAAYFCASSPGQGRIQYFGAGTRLSVL.